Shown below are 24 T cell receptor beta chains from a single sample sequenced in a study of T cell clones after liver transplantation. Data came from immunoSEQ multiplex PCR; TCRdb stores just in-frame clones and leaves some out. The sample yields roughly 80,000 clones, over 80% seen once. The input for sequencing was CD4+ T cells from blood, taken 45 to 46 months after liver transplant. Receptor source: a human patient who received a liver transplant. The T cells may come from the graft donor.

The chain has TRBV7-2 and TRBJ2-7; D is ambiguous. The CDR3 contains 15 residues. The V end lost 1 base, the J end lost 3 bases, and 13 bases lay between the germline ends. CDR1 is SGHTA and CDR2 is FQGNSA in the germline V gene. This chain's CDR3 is CASSLEWALFYEQYF. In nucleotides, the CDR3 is TGTGCCAGCAGCTTAGAATGGGCCTTATTCTACGAGCAGTACTTC.

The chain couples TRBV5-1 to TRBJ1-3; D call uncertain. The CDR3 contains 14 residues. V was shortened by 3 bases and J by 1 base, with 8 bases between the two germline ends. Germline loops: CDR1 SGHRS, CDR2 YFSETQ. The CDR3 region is CASSSSPSGNTIYF. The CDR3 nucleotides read TGCGCCAGCAGCTCGTCCCCTTCTGGAAACACCATATATTTT.

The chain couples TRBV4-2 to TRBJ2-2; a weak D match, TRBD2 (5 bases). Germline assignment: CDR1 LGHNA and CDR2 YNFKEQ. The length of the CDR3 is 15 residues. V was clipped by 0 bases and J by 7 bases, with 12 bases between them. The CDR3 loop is CASSQEGGFNGELFF. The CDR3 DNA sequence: TGTGCCAGCAGCCAAGAGGGCGGGTTCAACGGGGAGCTGTTTTTT.

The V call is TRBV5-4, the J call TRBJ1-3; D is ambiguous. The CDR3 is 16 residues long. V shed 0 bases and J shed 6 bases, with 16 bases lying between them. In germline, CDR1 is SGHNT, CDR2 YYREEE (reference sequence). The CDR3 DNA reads TGTGCCAGCAGCTTGGACGTGGGTAGGAGTAAAAACACCATATATTTT. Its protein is CASSLDVGRSKNTIYF.

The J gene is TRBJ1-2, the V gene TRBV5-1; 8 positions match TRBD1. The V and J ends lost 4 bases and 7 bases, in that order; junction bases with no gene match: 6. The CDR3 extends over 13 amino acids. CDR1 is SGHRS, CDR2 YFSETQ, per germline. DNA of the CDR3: TGCGCCAGCAGCCACCCCACAGGGGGTGGCTACACCTTC. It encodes CASSHPTGGGYTF.

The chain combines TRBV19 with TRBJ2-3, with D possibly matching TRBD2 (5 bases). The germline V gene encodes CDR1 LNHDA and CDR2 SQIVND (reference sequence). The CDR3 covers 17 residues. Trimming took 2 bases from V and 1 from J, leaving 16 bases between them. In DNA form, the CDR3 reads TGTGCCAGTAGTATAACTACGGGGTACGTGGGCACAGATACGCAGTATTTT. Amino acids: CASSITTGYVGTDTQYF.

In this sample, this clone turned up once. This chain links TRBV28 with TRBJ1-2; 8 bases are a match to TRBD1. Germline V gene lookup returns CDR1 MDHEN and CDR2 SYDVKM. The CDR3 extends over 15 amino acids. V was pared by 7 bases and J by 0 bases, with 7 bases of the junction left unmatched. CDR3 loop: CASTIRTGPNYGYTF. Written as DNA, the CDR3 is TGTGCCAGCACCATTAGGACAGGGCCTAACTATGGCTACACCTTC.

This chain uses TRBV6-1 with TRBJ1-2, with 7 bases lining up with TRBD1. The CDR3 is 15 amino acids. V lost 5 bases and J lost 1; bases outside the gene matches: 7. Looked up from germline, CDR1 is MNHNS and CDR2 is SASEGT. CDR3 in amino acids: CASSTRNRGNYGYTF. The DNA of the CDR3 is TGTGCCAGCAGTACTCGGAACAGGGGTAACTATGGCTACACCTTC.

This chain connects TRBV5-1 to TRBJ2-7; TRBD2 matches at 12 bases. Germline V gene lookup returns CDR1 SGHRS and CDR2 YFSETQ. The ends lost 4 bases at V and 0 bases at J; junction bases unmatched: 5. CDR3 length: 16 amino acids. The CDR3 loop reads CASSPLTSGSSYEQYF. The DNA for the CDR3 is TGCGCCAGCAGCCCCCTGACTAGCGGGAGCTCCTACGAGCAGTACTTC.

CDR3 in DNA: TGTGCCAGCAGCGGGCGGATCCGACAAGAGACCCAGTACTTC. Its protein product is CASSGRIRQETQYF. The chain is built from TRBV9 and TRBJ2-5; D is unclear. There are 14 residues in the CDR3. The V gene's germline CDR1 is SGDLS and CDR2 YYNGEE. Between the trimmed V and J ends, which lost 3 bases and 2 bases, there was a span of 11 bases.

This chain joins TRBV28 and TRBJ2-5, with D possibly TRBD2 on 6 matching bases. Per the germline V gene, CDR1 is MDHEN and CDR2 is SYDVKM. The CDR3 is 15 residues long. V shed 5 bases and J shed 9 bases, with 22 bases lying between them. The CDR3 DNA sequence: TGTGCCAGCAGTATCCTCACGGGAGCCCGTGGAGCCCAGTACTTC. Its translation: CASSILTGARGAQYF. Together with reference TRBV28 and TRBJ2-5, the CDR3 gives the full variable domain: DVKVTQSSRYLVKRTGEKVFLECVQDMDHENMFWYRQDPGLGLRLIYFSYDVKMKEKGDIPEGYSVSREKKERFSLILESASTNQTSMYLCASSILTGARGAQYFGPGTRLLVL.

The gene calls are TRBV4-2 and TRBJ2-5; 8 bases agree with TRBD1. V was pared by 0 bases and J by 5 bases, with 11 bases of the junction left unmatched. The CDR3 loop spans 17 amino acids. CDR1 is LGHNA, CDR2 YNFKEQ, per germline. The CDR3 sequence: CASSQEGGQGGSETQYF. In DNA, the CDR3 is TGTGCCAGCAGCCAAGAAGGAGGACAGGGAGGTTCGGAGACCCAGTACTTC.

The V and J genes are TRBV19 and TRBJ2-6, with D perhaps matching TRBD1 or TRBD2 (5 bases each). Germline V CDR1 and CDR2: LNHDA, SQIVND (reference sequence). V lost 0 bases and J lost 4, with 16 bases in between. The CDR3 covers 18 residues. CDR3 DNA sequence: TGTGCCAGTAGTATAGAAGGGAGTAGGGGAACCGGGGCCAACGTCCTGACTTTC. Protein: CASSIEGSRGTGANVLTF.

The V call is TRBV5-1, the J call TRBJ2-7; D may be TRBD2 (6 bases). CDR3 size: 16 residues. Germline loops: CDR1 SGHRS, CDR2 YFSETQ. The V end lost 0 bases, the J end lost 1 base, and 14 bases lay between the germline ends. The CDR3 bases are TGCGCCAGCAGCTTGGCCTACACGGGAGCTTCCTACGAGCAGTACTTC. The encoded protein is CASSLAYTGASYEQYF.

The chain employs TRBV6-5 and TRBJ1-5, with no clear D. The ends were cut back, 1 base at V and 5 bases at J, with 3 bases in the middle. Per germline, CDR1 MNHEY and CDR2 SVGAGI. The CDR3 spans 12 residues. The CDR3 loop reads CASSYFDQPQHF. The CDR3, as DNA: TGTGCCAGCAGTTACTTTGATCAGCCCCAGCATTTT.

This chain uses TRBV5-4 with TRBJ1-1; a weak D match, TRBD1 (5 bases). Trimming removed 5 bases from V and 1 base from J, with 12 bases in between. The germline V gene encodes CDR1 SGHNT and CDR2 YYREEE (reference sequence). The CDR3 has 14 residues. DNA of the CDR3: TGTGCCAGCAGGGCTGGACAAACGAACACTGAAGCTTTCTTT. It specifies CASRAGQTNTEAFF.

CDR3 coding DNA: TGCGCCAGCAGCCCCTTTGGCAGCGGGAGAACCGGGGAGCTGTTTTTT. It codes for CASSPFGSGRTGELFF. The chain combines TRBV4-3 with TRBJ2-2; 8 nucleotides line up with TRBD2. The length of the CDR3 is 16 residues. V was pared by 4 bases and J by 5 bases, with 9 bases of the junction left unmatched. Germline CDR1 and CDR2: LGHNA and YSLEER.

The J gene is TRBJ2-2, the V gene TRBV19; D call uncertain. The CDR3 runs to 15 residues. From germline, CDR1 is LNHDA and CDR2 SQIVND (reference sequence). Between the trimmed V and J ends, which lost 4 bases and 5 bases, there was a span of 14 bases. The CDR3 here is CASSTPLRPTGELFF. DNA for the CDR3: TGTGCCAGTAGTACCCCCCTCCGGCCAACCGGGGAGCTGTTTTTT.

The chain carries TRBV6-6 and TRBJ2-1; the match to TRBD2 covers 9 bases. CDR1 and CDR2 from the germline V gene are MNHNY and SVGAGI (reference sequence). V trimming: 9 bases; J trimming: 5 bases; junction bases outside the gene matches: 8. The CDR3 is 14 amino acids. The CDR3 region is CASAASGANNEQFF. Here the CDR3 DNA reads TGTGCCAGTGCGGCTAGCGGGGCTAACAATGAGCAGTTCTTC.

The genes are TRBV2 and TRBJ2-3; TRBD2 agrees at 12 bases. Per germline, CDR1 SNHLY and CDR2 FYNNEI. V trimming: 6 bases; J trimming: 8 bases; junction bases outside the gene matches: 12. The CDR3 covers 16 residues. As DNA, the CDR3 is TGTGCCAGCAGAGGGGAACTAGCGGGAGGCGGTAGTACGCAGTATTTT. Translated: CASRGELAGGGSTQYF.

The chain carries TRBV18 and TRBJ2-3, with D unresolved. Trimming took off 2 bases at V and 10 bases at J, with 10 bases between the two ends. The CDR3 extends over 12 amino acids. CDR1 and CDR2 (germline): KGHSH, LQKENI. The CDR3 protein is CASSPEHLAQYF. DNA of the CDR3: TGTGCCAGCTCACCAGAACACCTAGCGCAGTATTTT.

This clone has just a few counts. CDR3: CASSEGWSRGLKYEQYF. CDR3 DNA sequence: TGTGCCAGCAGTGAAGGGTGGTCCAGGGGCCTAAAGTACGAGCAGTACTTC. This chain links TRBV6-1 with TRBJ2-7, with D tentatively TRBD1 (6 bases). Trimming cost V 1 base and J 4 bases, with 20 bases left between them. This CDR3 has 17 amino acids. Germline loops: CDR1 MNHNS, CDR2 SASEGT.

In nucleotides, the CDR3 is TGCGCCAGCAGCTTGGTCCCCGAGGAGCCCCAGCATTTT. This sequence encodes CASSLVPEEPQHF. V gene TRBV5-1 combines with J gene TRBJ1-5; D ambiguous. The CDR3 spans 13 residues. Germline V gene data show CDR1 as SGHRS and CDR2 as YFSETQ. Deletions cut 0 bases from V and 8 bases from J, with 9 bases between. The full variable domain, in which reference TRBV5-1 and TRBJ1-5 provide the parts outside the CDR3, is KAGVTQTPRYLIKTRGQQVTLSCSPISGHRSVSWYQQTPGQGLQFLFEYFSETQRNKGNFPGRFSGRQFSNSRSEMNVSTLELGDSALYLCASSLVPEEPQHFGDGTRLSIL.

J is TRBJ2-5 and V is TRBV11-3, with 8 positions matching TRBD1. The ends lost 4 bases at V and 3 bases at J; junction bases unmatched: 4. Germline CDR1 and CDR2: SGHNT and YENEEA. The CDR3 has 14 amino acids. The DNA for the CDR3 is TGTGCCAGCAGCTCCCAGGGGGCAGAAGAGACCCAGTACTTC. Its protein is CASSSQGAEETQYF.